This entry is about one T cell receptor (beta chain). The antigen it recognizes is unknown. Base qualities were left out, and no much larger clone turns up one base away. This specimen comes from a study of technical replicates of blood from a handful of donors (dated 2017 in TCRdb). The library came from the immunoSEQ multiplex PCR assay. Held by TCRdb, this immuneACCESS table contains in-frame sequences only and omits some clones. Under half of the omission traces to an unresolved V gene where checked; the cause of the rest is unknown. The sample yields roughly 100,000 clones; approximately 95% were counted once. The ten largest make up approximately 0.35% of the sample. CDR1 and CDR2 are drawn from the germline V gene: SGHTS, YDEGEE. From the cysteine through the phenylalanine, the CDR3 covers 12 amino acids. Only the CDR3 DNA is retained, 36 bases long and in frame from the first base. The junction shows trimming of 0 bases on V and 10 bases on J, plus 10 bases between the germline ends.

This clonotype was obtained from a human donor in good health. The receptor chain draws on TRBV5-8 and TRBJ1-1; no D segment can be confidently identified. The sequencing input was T cells isolated from PBMCs. The nucleotide sequence is given as TGTGCCAGCAGCTTGGATCGGGGTGGAGCTTTCTTT. This is translated as CASSLDRGGAFF.